The entry below gives a single T cell receptor (beta chain) sequence along with its context. Antigen: not known. These data are taken from a study of cytomegalovirus exposure and HLA in healthy donors. Study information: The platform used for the 120 validation repertoires matched that of the 600 to 800 first-cohort repertoires, a later analysis reported.

Points from the study as a whole: For cytomegalovirus status, the classifier reportedly gave diagnoses with high specificity and sensitivity. It was confirmed in vitro that a few of the CMV-associated chains were specific for CMV antigens.

Assay used: immunoSEQ multiplex PCR; TCRdb lists only in-frame clones, some missing. The sample comprises some 140,000 clones, around 80% of which are singletons, and roughly 30% rests with the top ten. The CDR3 is 17 residues long. Deletions cut 3 bases from V and 4 bases from J, with 17 bases between. Germline loops: CDR1 SGDLS, CDR2 YYNGEE. The sample comprised PBMCs. This sequence was found in a man aged 30 to 45 in good health and CMV-seropositive. The chain is built from TRBV9 and TRBJ2-6; a weak D match, TRBD1 (5 bases). In DNA form, the CDR3 reads TGTGCCAGCAGCGGGGATACAGACAGCCTCGGGGCCAACGTCCTGACTTTC. Translating it yields CASSGDTDSLGANVLTF.